This T cell receptor beta chain was recorded in a study of blood T cell repertoires in COVID-19. At the level of the study: There were acute and convalescent COVID-19 samples, and they came from the United States, Italy and Spain.

Germline CDR1 is SGHDT and CDR2 is YYEEEE. The V gene lost 1 base and the J gene lost 2 bases, with 20 bases spanning the gap. The CDR3 sequence is 18 residues long. This clone has just a few counts. In the source study's methods: Researchers report that nucleated cell counts were estimated from reference gene primer amplification. Produced via immunoSEQ multiplex PCR; TCRdb's table is partial and in-frame only. V and J calls and clone size are as listed in that table; D and trimming were resolved from the DNA. The sample lists around 60,000 clones; roughly 90% were seen once. V and J are TRBV5-6 and TRBJ2-3; D uncertain. The source is a man aged 55 to 70 with acute or convalescent COVID-19. The source material was peripheral blood. The CDR3 reads CASSLWFASPIPTDTQYF. In nucleotides, the CDR3 is TGTGCCAGCAGCTTGTGGTTCGCGAGCCCTATCCCCACAGATACGCAGTATTTT.